A single sample gave rise to the 26 T cell receptor beta chains below, sequenced in a study of cytomegalovirus exposure and HLA in healthy donors. A multiplex PCR was run with 60 Vbeta primers and 13 Jbeta primers. This table comes from immunoSEQ multiplex PCR, and its TCRdb copy is limited to in-frame clones, with some not included. The profile shows approximately 51,000 clones, approximately 67% of them singletons. Specimen: PBMCs. These receptors were collected from a man aged 25 to 40 in good health and CMV-seronegative.

CDR3 sequence (DNA): TGTGCCAGCAGGCTCGACAGGGTTGACACTGAAGCTTTCTTT. As protein: CASRLDRVDTEAFF. This chain joins TRBV2 and TRBJ1-1, with 7 bases fitting TRBD1. The CDR3 runs to 14 residues. The J segment lost 3 bases and the V segment lost 6 bases, leaving 7 bases of the junction unmatched. CDR1 is SNHLY, CDR2 FYNNEI, per germline.

This chain uses TRBV10-2 with TRBJ2-7; 7 bases match TRBD1. The CDR3 contains 13 residues. Germline loops: CDR1 WSHSY, CDR2 SAAADI. Unmatched junction bases numbered 6, after V lost 8 bases and J lost 2 bases. The CDR3 bases are TGCGCCAGCGGACAGGAACCAACCTACGAGCAGTACTTC. As protein: CASGQEPTYEQYF.

The rearrangement links TRBV11-2 to TRBJ1-1, with D perhaps matching TRBD1 (5 bases). Trimming cost V 1 base and J 2 bases, with 8 bases left between them. CDR1 is SGHAT, CDR2 FQNNGV, per germline. The CDR3 consists of 14 residues. CDR3 loop: CASSLGGVNTEAFF. The CDR3 DNA reads as TGTGCCAGCAGCTTAGGGGGGGTTAACACTGAAGCTTTCTTT.

This clone turned up a few times. This chain uses TRBV7-8 with TRBJ2-7; tentatively, D is TRBD2 (6 bases). Germline CDR1 is SGHVS and CDR2 is FQNEAQ. CDR3 length: 15 residues. Trimming pared 0 bases from V and 0 bases from J, leaving 9 bases between. CDR3 DNA sequence: TGTGCCAGCAGCTTAGCGGGAGGCTCCTCCTACGAGCAGTACTTC. Protein sequence: CASSLAGGSSYEQYF.

Only a few counts were recorded for this clone. The chain is built from TRBV5-4 and TRBJ1-2; 7 bases map to TRBD1. This CDR3 contains 15 residues. The V gene end was trimmed by 3 bases and the J gene end by 1 base; junction bases not matched to a gene: 6. The germline gives CDR1 SGHNT, CDR2 YYREEE (reference sequence). DNA for the CDR3: TGTGCCAGCAGCTCGGTAGGGACAGATAACTATGGCTACACCTTC. Translating gives CASSSVGTDNYGYTF.

The sample holds a few counts of this clone. The chain couples TRBV7-7 to TRBJ2-1, with 11 bases fitting TRBD2. This CDR3 region has 16 residues. Germline V gene sequence: CDR1 SSHAT, CDR2 FNYEAQ (reference sequence). The V gene end was trimmed by 1 base and the J gene end by 7 bases; junction bases not matched to a gene: 6. The CDR3: CASSLVAGGSGNEQFF. The CDR3 DNA sequence: TGTGCCAGCAGCTTAGTAGCGGGAGGGTCGGGTAATGAGCAGTTCTTC.

The V and J genes are TRBV5-1 and TRBJ2-1, with 9 bases that match TRBD2. The CDR3 sequence is 15 residues long. Trimming took 0 bases from V and 6 from J; bases not matched to a gene: 4. Germline loops: CDR1 SGHRS, CDR2 YFSETQ. The CDR3 nucleotides read TGCGCCAGCAGCTTGGCGGGCGGGAGGGGCAATGAGCAGTTCTTC. It is translated as CASSLAGGRGNEQFF.

This rearrangement joins TRBV18 to TRBJ2-1; tentative D call: TRBD2 (6 bases). The CDR3 totals 13 residues. Trimming cost V 6 bases and J 4 bases, with 10 bases left between them. Germline CDR1 and CDR2: KGHSH and LQKENI. The CDR3 loop is CASSASVYNEQFF. The CDR3 DNA follows: TGTGCCAGCTCGGCTAGCGTATACAATGAGCAGTTCTTC.

The chain employs TRBV11-2 and TRBJ1-1; 7 bases fit TRBD1. Germline CDR1 SGHAT, CDR2 FQNNGV. This CDR3 is built from 15 residues. Trimming removed 5 bases from V and 0 bases from J; junction bases left unmatched: 6. The CDR3 protein is CASSPTGQMNTEAFF. CDR3 nucleotide sequence: TGTGCCAGCAGCCCAACGGGACAGATGAACACTGAAGCTTTCTTT.

The CDR3 sequence is CAISASGTSSNEQYF. CDR3 nucleotide sequence: TGTGCCATCAGTGCGTCCGGGACTAGTTCCAACGAGCAGTACTTC. The chain is built from TRBV10-3 and TRBJ2-7, with 8 bases matching TRBD2. The CDR3 length is 15 residues. V lost 4 bases, J lost 5 bases, and 10 bases stayed unmatched. Germline V gene sequence: CDR1 ENHRY, CDR2 SYGVKD.

The genes are TRBV5-8 and TRBJ2-3; possibly TRBD1 for D (6 bases). The CDR3 totals 17 residues. V was cut by 0 bases and J by 1 base, with 15 bases left in between. CDR1 SGHTS and CDR2 YDEGEE come from the germline V gene. The CDR3 reads CASSLGKGERRTDTQYF. The CDR3 DNA follows: TGTGCCAGCAGCTTGGGCAAGGGGGAGAGACGCACAGATACGCAGTATTTT.

This clone was recorded a few times. The rearrangement uses TRBV27 and TRBJ1-5; maybe TRBD1 (5 bases). This CDR3 has 13 amino acids. With 5 bases removed from V and 4 bases from J, the gap between germline ends came to 9 bases. Per the germline V gene, CDR1 is MNHEY and CDR2 is SMNVEV (reference sequence). This chain's CDR3 is CASSGGENQPQHF. The CDR3 DNA reads TGTGCCAGCAGTGGGGGGGAAAATCAGCCCCAGCATTTT.

The chain uses TRBV4-1 and TRBJ1-5, with 9 nucleotides matching TRBD1. The CDR3 loop spans 17 amino acids. Germline trimming cut 4 bases from V and 2 bases from J; bases unmatched to any gene: 9. The V gene's germline CDR1 is MGHRA and CDR2 YSYEKL. As DNA, the CDR3 is TGCGCCAGCAGCCGAGAAATTACAGGGGGCGGCAATCAGCCCCAGCATTTT. This codes for CASSREITGGGNQPQHF.

The chain joins TRBV6-6 to TRBJ2-7, with D perhaps matching TRBD2 (5 bases). Per germline, CDR1 MNHNY and CDR2 SVGAGI (reference sequence). Trimming pared 1 base from V and 0 bases from J, leaving 7 bases between. The CDR3 sequence is 14 residues long. CDR3 DNA: TGTGCCAGCAGTTACTTCGGGAACTCCTACGAGCAGTACTTC. Encoded protein: CASSYFGNSYEQYF.

This clone was seen a single time. The rearrangement links TRBV2 to TRBJ2-7, with unresolved D. The CDR3 covers 11 residues. Germline CDR1 reads SNHLY; CDR2 reads FYNNEI. V was cut by 3 bases and J by 2 bases, with 2 bases left in between. The CDR3 region is CASSDTYEQYF. In DNA, the CDR3 is TGTGCCAGCAGTGATACCTACGAGCAGTACTTC.

The J gene is TRBJ1-1, the V gene TRBV7-8; a possible D gene is TRBD1 (5 bases). Looked up from germline, CDR1 is SGHVS and CDR2 is FQNEAQ. The length of the CDR3 is 13 residues. With 1 base removed from V and 7 bases from J, the gap between germline ends came to 10 bases. CDR3 in DNA: TGTGCCAGCAGCTTAGAAGTCGACAGTGAAGCTTTCTTT. Translated, it gives CASSLEVDSEAFF.

The chain couples TRBV25-1 to TRBJ2-7; 7 bases match TRBD1. CDR3 length: 14 residues. The V and J ends lost 1 base and 5 bases, in that order; junction bases with no gene match: 5. In germline, CDR1 is MGHDK, CDR2 SYGVNS. The CDR3 region has the DNA TGTGCCAGCAGTGAATGGGCCCAGGGGGACGAGCAGTACTTC. Protein: CASSEWAQGDEQYF.

The chain joins TRBV5-1 to TRBJ2-5; D is unclear. Per the germline V gene, CDR1 is SGHRS and CDR2 is YFSETQ. The V end was cut by 4 bases, the J end by 0 bases, with 19 bases between. The CDR3 covers 17 residues. Written as DNA, the CDR3 is TGCGCCAGCAGCCCCGGGTGGCTAGGCGGTGACCAAGAGACCCAGTACTTC. Translating gives CASSPGWLGGDQETQYF.

The rearrangement uses TRBV4-2 and TRBJ2-1; D is unresolved. This CDR3 contains 16 residues. The V end was cut by 2 bases, the J end by 9 bases, with 20 bases between. Germline values: CDR1 LGHNA, CDR2 YNFKEQ. Written as DNA, the CDR3 is TGTGCCAGCAGCCAAATCGCTTCCTTTCCGGTCCTTGAGCAGTTCTTC. The encoded protein is CASSQIASFPVLEQFF.

The rearrangement uses TRBV6-5 and TRBJ2-1; the match to TRBD2 covers 8 bases. Germline-derived CDR1 and CDR2 are MNHEY and SVGAGI. The trim removed 2 bases at V and 7 bases at J, leaving 7 bases unmatched. The CDR3 totals 15 residues. The DNA of the CDR3 is TGTGCCAGCAGTTACCGGGAGGGCCTCGGGAATGAGCAGTTCTTC. Translated, it gives CASSYREGLGNEQFF.

This chain connects TRBV10-1 to TRBJ1-5, with no clear D. With 2 bases removed from V and 3 bases from J, the gap between germline ends came to 5 bases. The length of the CDR3 is 13 residues. Germline-derived CDR1 and CDR2 are WNHNN and SYGVQD (reference sequence). Written as DNA, the CDR3 is TGCGCCAGCAGTGAGAGCACCAATCAGCCCCAGCATTTT. It yields the protein CASSESTNQPQHF.

This clone was recorded a few times. The rearrangement joins TRBV5-4 to TRBJ2-5; D is perhaps TRBD2 (5 bases). V lost 6 bases and J lost 3, with 12 bases in between. This CDR3 has 13 amino acids. CDR1 is SGHNT, CDR2 YYREEE, per germline (reference sequence). This CDR3 reads CASIPPGKETQYF. Written as DNA, the CDR3 is TGTGCCAGCATCCCACCGGGAAAAGAGACCCAGTACTTC.

The V gene is TRBV10-1, the J gene TRBJ1-2, with D possibly being TRBD1 (5 bases). Deletions cut 6 bases from V and 2 bases from J, with 16 bases between. The CDR3 contains 15 residues. CDR1 WNHNN and CDR2 SYGVQD come from the germline V gene (reference sequence). The CDR3 sequence: CASRGLHKTNYGYTF. CDR3 in DNA: TGCGCCAGCAGGGGACTCCACAAGACCAACTATGGCTACACCTTC.

V is TRBV9 and J is TRBJ1-1, with a possible D match to TRBD1 (6 bases). The CDR3 is made up of 16 amino acids. Trimming removed 3 bases from V and 5 bases from J, with 20 bases in between. CDR1 and CDR2 from the germline V gene are SGDLS and YYNGEE. CDR3: CASSDPQRGQGTEAFF. The CDR3 DNA is TGTGCCAGCAGCGATCCCCAGCGGGGGCAAGGAACTGAAGCTTTCTTT.

The V call is TRBV6-5, the J call TRBJ2-1; unclear D gene. The V end was cut by 5 bases, the J end by 9 bases, with 8 bases between. This CDR3 contains 11 residues. In germline, CDR1 is MNHEY, CDR2 SVGAGI. The CDR3 region is CASSPSCEQFF. The DNA of the CDR3 is TGTGCCAGCAGTCCCTCTTGTGAGCAGTTCTTC.

The chain uses TRBV5-1 and TRBJ1-2, with 8 positions matching TRBD1. Trimming at V came to 3 bases and at J to 6 bases, leaving 4 bases not matched to a gene. This CDR3 contains 13 residues. Germline V gene lookup returns CDR1 SGHRS and CDR2 YFSETQ. The CDR3 sequence is CASSSGQGHGYTF. In DNA, the CDR3 is TGCGCCAGCAGCTCTGGACAGGGACATGGCTACACCTTC. The full variable domain, its missing parts supplied by reference TRBV5-1 and TRBJ1-2, is KAGVTQTPRYLIKTRGQQVTLSCSPISGHRSVSWYQQTPGQGLQFLFEYFSETQRNKGNFPGRFSGRQFSNSRSEMNVSTLELGDSALYLCASSSGQGHGYTFGSGTRLTVV.